This T cell receptor (beta chain) originates from a study of cytomegalovirus exposure and HLA in healthy donors. Study-level information: Among the 400 or so donors who were genotyped, 81% fell in the genetic ancestry cluster that is associated with self-reported Caucasian donors. Study outcomes and limitations: Within the data, a cluster of highly shared sequence variants was likely a sequencing artifact. In a later analysis, TCR beta V- and J-gene trimming showed a link to a missense DCLRE1C variant.

The PCR had 60 Vbeta and 13 Jbeta primers. Method: immunoSEQ multiplex PCR; TCRdb's copy keeps in-frame clones and lacks some. The table has under 200,000 clones, roughly 13% seen once. Comments on this clone: The antigen is not known.

Germline V gene data show CDR1 as SEHNR and CDR2 as FQNEAQ (reference sequence). Trimming shortened V by 3 bases and J by 4 bases, and 9 bases separated the two germline ends. CDR3 length equals 14 residues. The clonotype originates from a man aged 50-60 years in good health and CMV-seropositive. The sequenced sample consisted of PBMCs. The chain joins TRBV7-9 to TRBJ2-2, with D perhaps matching TRBD1 (7 bases). CDR3 DNA: TGTGCCAGCAGCTTTCAGGGGGGCACCGGGGAGCTGTTTTTT. Protein: CASSFQGGTGELFF.